This is a list of T cell receptor beta chains from one sample in a study of shared clonotypes between healthy human individuals. Measured with immunoSEQ multiplex PCR; TCRdb has only the in-frame clones, and not every one. Among around 940,000 clones listed, 76% were seen once. Source material: memory CD4+ T cells sorted from blood. Every receptor here comes from a man aged 18-30 years in good health. Both conserved end residues are part of each CDR3. D genes are given only for firm matches. Clone size is stated in some rows and not others, as once, few, many or a class when expanded.

d_call j_call v_call clone_size cdr3_aa cdr3_nt
TRBD2 TRBJ2-5 TRBV7-9 . CASSFSGGPQETQYF TGTGCCAGCAGCTTTAGCGGGGGACCCCAAGAGACCCAGTACTTC
. TRBJ2-1 TRBV19 . CASRQTIYNEQFF TGTGCCAGCCGACAGACCATCTACAATGAGCAGTTCTTC
. TRBJ1-1 TRBV29-1 few CSVGRDYDTEAFF TGCAGCGTCGGCCGCGACTATGACACTGAAGCTTTCTTT
TRBD1 TRBJ1-5 TRBV2 few CASTPGQGVRAQHF TGTGCCAGCACCCCGGGACAGGGAGTTAGGGCCCAGCATTTT
TRBD2 TRBJ2-2 TRBV18 . CASTSGSRTGELFF TGTGCCAGCACTAGCGGGAGTAGGACCGGGGAGCTGTTTTTT
. TRBJ2-1 TRBV10-3 . CAISEGQQPNEQFF TGTGCCATCAGTGAAGGGCAGCAACCCAATGAGCAGTTCTTC
. TRBJ2-7 TRBV27 . CASRKVNEQYF TGTGCCAGCAGAAAAGTCAACGAGCAGTACTTC
. TRBJ1-3 TRBV30 . CAWRLYTGNTIYF TGTGCCTGGCGCCTGTACACTGGGAACACCATATATTTT
TRBD2 TRBJ2-1 TRBV18 . CASSPPSGGVNNEQFF TGTGCCAGCTCACCCCCAAGCGGGGGGGTAAACAATGAGCAGTTCTTC
. TRBJ2-3 TRBV6-1 . CASSEALVGDTQYF TGTGCCAGCAGTGAAGCCCTAGTCGGAGATACGCAGTATTTT
. TRBJ2-3 TRBV7-6 . CASSLQLGQTTDTQYF TGTGCCAGCAGCCTTCAACTCGGACAGACCACAGATACGCAGTATTTT
. TRBJ1-5 TRBV30 . CAWSEGGNQPQHF TGTGCCTGGAGTGAAGGGGGGAATCAGCCCCAGCATTTT
. TRBJ2-5 TRBV5-4 . CASTHRLGETQYF TGTGCCAGCACCCACAGACTAGGAGAGACCCAGTACTTC
. TRBJ1-5 TRBV18 . CASSPSGDNQPQHF TGTGCCAGCTCTCCGTCGGGGGACAATCAGCCCCAGCATTTT
. TRBJ1-4 TRBV6-1 . CASTAGINEKLFF TGTGCCAGCACGGCAGGAATTAATGAAAAACTGTTTTTT
. TRBJ2-5 TRBV5-1 . CASSPSSASMETQYF TGCGCCAGCAGCCCCAGTTCGGCTAGTATGGAGACCCAGTACTTC
TRBD1 TRBJ2-3 TRBV5-1 many CASSYRDRSSDTQYF TGCGCCAGCAGCTATCGGGACAGGAGTTCAGATACGCAGTATTTT
. TRBJ1-2 TRBV30 few CAWTGVNYGYTF TGTGCCTGGACAGGGGTTAACTATGGCTACACCTTC
. TRBJ2-7 TRBV15 . CATSREVFSYEQYF TGTGCCACCAGCAGAGAAGTGTTCTCCTACGAGCAGTACTTC
. TRBJ1-3 TRBV28 . CASSPRGGAGNTIYF TGTGCCAGCAGTCCTCGCGGAGGGGCTGGAAACACCATATATTTT
. TRBJ2-2 TRBV28 . CASSLIGELFF TGTGCCAGCAGTTTGATCGGGGAGCTGTTTTTT
TRBD1 TRBJ2-7 TRBV27 . CASSHRGAGDRGQYF TGTGCCAGCAGTCACAGGGGAGCCGGAGATAGGGGGCAGTACTTC
. TRBJ1-3 TRBV30 . CAWSVGHKGNTIYF TGTGCCTGGAGTGTAGGGCACAAAGGAAACACCATATATTTT
. TRBJ2-2 TRBV19 . CASSIGAGTGELFF TGTGCCAGTAGTATTGGGGCAGGGACCGGGGAGCTGTTTTTT
. TRBJ2-7 TRBV7-9 . CASSLRTASYEQYF TGTGCCAGCAGCTTGAGGACGGCCTCCTACGAGCAGTACTTC
. TRBJ1-5 TRBV4-1 . CASSQDATAVGQPQHF TGCGCCAGCAGCCAAGATGCCACCGCGGTGGGGCAGCCCCAGCATTTT
TRBD2 TRBJ2-1 TRBV2 many CASSELAGVNEQFF TGTGCCAGCAGTGAACTAGCGGGTGTGAATGAGCAGTTCTTC
. TRBJ1-2 TRBV7-9 . CASSLANKATAVSYGYTF TGTGCCAGCAGCTTAGCGAATAAGGCCACGGCCGTGTCCTATGGCTACACCTTC
. TRBJ1-5 TRBV18 . CASSPLDTRQPQHF TGTGCCAGCTCACCATTGGACACCCGACAGCCCCAGCATTTT
. TRBJ2-3 TRBV7-2 . CASSFRHAEADTQYF TGTGCCAGCAGCTTCCGCCACGCCGAGGCAGATACGCAGTATTTT
. TRBJ2-1 TRBV10-2 . CASSPQANEQFF TGCGCCAGCAGCCCACAGGCGAATGAGCAGTTCTTC
. TRBJ1-5 TRBV6-1 . CASSEREQPQHF TGTGCCAGCAGTGAAAGGGAGCAGCCCCAGCATTTT
TRBD1 TRBJ1-1 TRBV10-1 . CASSDQDRVTEAFF TGCGCCAGCAGTGACCAAGACAGGGTCACTGAAGCTTTCTTT
TRBD1 TRBJ1-1 TRBV28 few CASKLRTGGTEAFF TGTGCCAGCAAACTCAGGACAGGGGGTACTGAAGCTTTCTTT
TRBD2 TRBJ2-1 TRBV30 few CAWVGGARNEQFF TGTGCCTGGGTCGGGGGGGCGAGGAATGAGCAGTTCTTC
. TRBJ2-7 TRBV10-3 few CAISGGREQYF TGTGCCATCAGTGGGGGGCGCGAGCAGTACTTC
. TRBJ2-5 TRBV7-8 . CASSLEARETQYF TGTGCCAGCAGCTTAGAGGCCCGGGAGACCCAGTACTTC
. TRBJ2-7 TRBV28 . CASSLYYQGEQYF TGTGCCAGCAGTTTATACTATCAGGGCGAGCAGTACTTC
TRBD2 TRBJ2-4 TRBV11-2 . CASSNRGVKNIQYF TGTGCCAGCAGCAACCGGGGGGTCAAAAACATTCAGTACTTC
. TRBJ1-4 TRBV7-9 . CASSLGQINEKLFF TGTGCCAGCAGCTTAGGCCAAATTAATGAAAAACTGTTTTTT
TRBD1 TRBJ1-2 TRBV28 . CASSTPGGAGGYTF TGTGCCAGCAGTACCCCAGGGGGCGCGGGTGGCTACACCTTC
. TRBJ2-7 TRBV6-1 many CASSIQDAYYEQYF TGTGCCAGCAGTATACAGGACGCCTACTACGAGCAGTACTTC
TRBD2 TRBJ2-7 TRBV28 . CASRTSGGNEQYF TGTGCCAGCAGGACTAGCGGGGGCAACGAGCAGTACTTC
. TRBJ2-4 TRBV6-5 . CASSPLGGAKNIQYF TGTGCCAGCAGTCCTCTGGGGGGAGCCAAAAACATTCAGTACTTC
TRBD2 TRBJ2-3 TRBV5-1 . CASRNRLASSTQYF TGCGCCAGCAGAAACCGACTAGCTTCGAGTACGCAGTATTTT
. TRBJ2-7 TRBV6-5 . CASSYLPGGADEQYF TGTGCCAGCAGTTACCTCCCTGGCGGGGCGGACGAGCAGTACTTC
TRBD2 TRBJ2-3 TRBV5-4 . CASSSRSSGNSESTDTQYF TGTGCCAGCAGCTCCAGGAGTAGCGGGAACTCCGAGAGCACAGATACGCAGTATTTT
. TRBJ1-6 TRBV11-3 . CASSLGRVVISSPLHF TGTGCCAGCAGCTTAGGCAGGGTGGTTATCAGTTCACCCCTCCACTTT
TRBD1 TRBJ1-5 TRBV11-2 . CASSPQGFNQPQHF TGTGCCAGCAGCCCACAGGGGTTCAATCAGCCCCAGCATTTT
. TRBJ2-1 TRBV7-2 . CATRLGGTNNEQFF TGTGCCACCCGACTCGGCGGGACGAACAATGAGCAGTTCTTC
. TRBJ2-5 TRBV2 few CASSTGTVLETQYF TGTGCCAGCAGCACGGGGACCGTTCTAGAGACCCAGTACTTC
. TRBJ1-6 TRBV7-9 . CASTLKDPNSPLHF TGTGCCAGCACCCTAAAGGACCCTAATTCACCCCTCCACTTT
TRBD2 TRBJ2-1 TRBV7-3 once CASSPSGTSGGTNNEQFF TGTGCCAGCAGCCCCAGTGGGACTAGCGGGGGGACCAACAATGAGCAGTTCTTC
TRBD1 TRBJ1-2 TRBV27 . CASSARQGGYGYTF TGTGCCAGCAGCGCCAGACAGGGGGGCTATGGCTACACCTTC
. TRBJ2-3 TRBV4-3 . CASSLLVRNSIDTQYF TGCGCCAGCAGCCTCCTTGTCCGGAACTCGATAGATACGCAGTATTTT
. TRBJ2-2 TRBV11-3 . CASSLGEATGELFF TGTGCCAGCAGCTTGGGGGAGGCCACCGGGGAGCTGTTTTTT
. TRBJ1-6 TRBV27 . CASSLLDNSPLHF TGTGCCAGCAGTTTGCTAGATAATTCACCCCTCCACTTT